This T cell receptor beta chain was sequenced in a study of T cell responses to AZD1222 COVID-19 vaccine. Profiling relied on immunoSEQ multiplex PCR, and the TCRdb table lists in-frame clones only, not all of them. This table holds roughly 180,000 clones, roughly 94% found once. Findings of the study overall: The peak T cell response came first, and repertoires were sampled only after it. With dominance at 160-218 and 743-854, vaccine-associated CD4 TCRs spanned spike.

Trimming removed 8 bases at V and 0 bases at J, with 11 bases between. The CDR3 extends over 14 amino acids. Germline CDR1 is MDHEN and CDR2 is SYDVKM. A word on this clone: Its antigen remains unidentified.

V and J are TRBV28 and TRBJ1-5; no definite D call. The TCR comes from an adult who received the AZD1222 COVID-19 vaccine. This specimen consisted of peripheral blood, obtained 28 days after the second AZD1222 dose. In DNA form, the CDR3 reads TGTGCCAGCGTGGGCAGAGATAGCAATCAGCCCCAGCATTTT. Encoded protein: CASVGRDSNQPQHF. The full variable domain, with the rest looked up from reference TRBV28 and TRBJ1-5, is DVKVTQSSRYLVKRTGEKVFLECVQDMDHENMFWYRQDPGLGLRLIYFSYDVKMKEKGDIPEGYSVSREKKERFSLILESASTNQTSMYLCASVGRDSNQPQHFGDGTRLSIL.